The clone carrying this T cell receptor beta chain was counted a single time. Germline V gene sequence: CDR1 WSHSY, CDR2 SAAADI. The J segment lost 2 bases and the V segment lost 4 bases, leaving 6 bases of the junction unmatched. CDR3 size: 16 residues. This record comes from a study of blood T cell repertoires in COVID-19. The assay was immunoSEQ multiplex PCR, and TCRdb's table has in-frame clones only and misses some. The data hold 300,000 or so clones, with over 75% observed a single time. The chain uses TRBV10-2 and TRBJ2-1; the match to TRBD2 covers 9 bases. Material: PBMCs or T cells enriched from blood (not recorded which). The source of this sequence is a woman aged 25 to 45 who had recovered from COVID-19. The CDR3 reads CASSGLSGGPYNEQFF. Written as DNA, the CDR3 is TGCGCCAGCAGTGGACTAAGCGGGGGGCCCTACAATGAGCAGTTCTTC.